This entry lists 13 T cell receptor beta chains sequenced from one sample in a study of graft-versus-host responses after intestinal transplantation. Profiling relied on immunoSEQ multiplex PCR, and the TCRdb table lists in-frame clones only, not all of them. The sample includes tens of thousands of clones, around nine tenths of them seen just once. The starting material was bone marrow, obtained less than 750 days after intestinal transplantation. The receptors here all came from a human patient who received an intestinal transplant, so some T cells may come from the graft donor.

This clone was observed a single time. The chain carries TRBV30 and TRBJ2-1; D might be TRBD2 (7 bases). The length of the CDR3 is 15 residues. Per the germline V gene, CDR1 is GTSNPN and CDR2 is SVGIG (reference sequence). V was shortened by 3 bases and J by 8 bases, with 20 bases between the two germline ends. The CDR3 bases are TGTGCCTGGAGCCTGGTAGGGGGGGCAGGCTATGAGCAGTTCTTC. Translated: CAWSLVGGAGYEQFF.

The chain combines TRBV7-9 with TRBJ1-2, with a possible D match to TRBD1 (5 bases). V lost 1 base and J 8 bases, leaving 11 bases between the germline ends. The CDR3 covers 13 residues. The germline CDR1 and CDR2 sequences are SEHNR and FQNEAQ (reference sequence). CDR3 loop: CASSLGGAEGYTF. The CDR3 DNA sequence: TGTGCCAGCAGCTTAGGTGGGGCAGAGGGCTACACCTTC.

V usage is TRBV4-1 and J usage is TRBJ2-7; D perhaps matches TRBD2 (6 bases). The CDR3 covers 20 residues. V lost 0 bases and J lost 2, with 26 bases in between. Germline V gene lookup returns CDR1 MGHRA and CDR2 YSYEKL. The CDR3 DNA reads TGCGCCAGCAGCCAAGATTTGCCAGTTGGGTCGGTAGCGGAGACCTACGAGCAGTACTTC. It yields the protein CASSQDLPVGSVAETYEQYF.

J is TRBJ2-3 and V is TRBV4-1, with TRBD2 as a possible D gene (5 bases). Looked up from germline, CDR1 is MGHRA and CDR2 is YSYEKL. Trimming removed 0 bases at V and 0 bases at J, with 10 bases between. The CDR3 loop spans 16 amino acids. CDR3 region: CASSQDRGSSTDTQYF. The CDR3 nucleotides read TGCGCCAGCAGCCAAGATCGGGGATCTAGCACAGATACGCAGTATTTT.

V gene TRBV27 combines with J gene TRBJ2-6; no reliable D call. CDR3 length equals 13 residues. Germline V CDR1 and CDR2: MNHEY, SMNVEV (reference sequence). V lost 3 bases and J lost 3, with 3 bases in between. The CDR3 region has the DNA TGTGCCAGCAGTTTTAGTGGGGCCAACGTCCTGACTTTC. The encoded protein is CASSFSGANVLTF.

V and J are TRBV7-9 and TRBJ2-1; 10 bases agree with TRBD2. The V gene end was trimmed by 3 bases and the J gene end by 6 bases; junction bases not matched to a gene: 5. This CDR3 has 15 residues. Germline CDR1 reads SEHNR; CDR2 reads FQNEAQ (reference sequence). DNA for the CDR3: TGTGCCAGCAGCTTCATAGCGGGAGGTCGCAATGAGCAGTTCTTC. Translation: CASSFIAGGRNEQFF.

This chain links TRBV19 with TRBJ2-5; TRBD1 aligns across 7 bases. This CDR3 region has 13 residues. V gave up 9 bases and J gave up 7 bases; unmatched junction bases: 11. CDR1 is LNHDA, CDR2 SQIVND, per germline (reference sequence). CDR3 loop: CARQTGPGGTQYF. CDR3 DNA sequence: TGTGCCAGACAGACAGGGCCTGGTGGGACCCAGTACTTC.

The rearrangement uses TRBV7-3 and TRBJ1-5; maybe TRBD1 (5 bases). This CDR3 region has 13 residues. The V gene's germline CDR1 is SGHTA and CDR2 FQGTGA. The V end was cut by 5 bases, the J end by 6 bases, with 11 bases between. The CDR3 DNA sequence: TGTGCCAGCAGCGCAGGGCGCGGTCAGCCCCAGCATTTT. Translated: CASSAGRGQPQHF.

V usage is TRBV13 and J usage is TRBJ2-5; TRBD2 matches at 11 bases. The CDR3 has 17 residues. With 1 base clipped from V and 1 base from J, the junction kept 5 bases outside the gene matches. Germline values: CDR1 PRHDT, CDR2 FYEKMQ (reference sequence). This chain's CDR3 is CASSLVAGGQSQETQYF. The CDR3 nucleotides read TGTGCCAGCAGCTTAGTAGCGGGGGGGCAATCCCAAGAGACCCAGTACTTC.

The CDR3 sequence is CASSQVSTTDTQYF. CDR3 bases: TGCGCCAGCAGCCAAGTCTCTACAACAGATACGCAGTATTTT. The chain recombines TRBV4-1 with TRBJ2-3; D not certain. The germline V gene encodes CDR1 MGHRA and CDR2 YSYEKL. The length of the CDR3 is 14 residues. Trimming shortened V by 1 base and J by 3 bases, and 8 bases separated the two germline ends.

This clone was observed a few times. The chain couples TRBV27 to TRBJ2-5; D perhaps matches TRBD2 (6 bases). The germline gives CDR1 MNHEY, CDR2 SMNVEV (reference sequence). With 3 bases removed from V and 3 bases from J, the gap between germline ends came to 14 bases. The CDR3 has 15 residues. CDR3 bases: TGTGCCAGCAGTTTCACCAGGGACTTTGAAGAGACCCAGTACTTC. Amino acid sequence: CASSFTRDFEETQYF.

The chain combines TRBV5-4 with TRBJ1-1; tentative D call: TRBD1 (6 bases). Per germline, CDR1 SGHNT and CDR2 YYREEE (reference sequence). This CDR3 is built from 15 residues. The V end lost 7 bases, the J end lost 6 bases, and 22 bases lay between the germline ends. CDR3 DNA sequence: TGTGCCAGCGTAAACGGAAACAGGGCTTTGGCTGAAGCTTTCTTT. Encoded protein: CASVNGNRALAEAFF.

CDR3 amino acids: CASQLAGGSYEQYF. CDR3 bases: TGTGCCAGTCAACTAGCGGGAGGTTCCTACGAGCAGTACTTC. This rearrangement joins TRBV19 to TRBJ2-7; 12 bases are shared with TRBD2. This CDR3 is built from 14 residues. The germline V gene has CDR1 LNHDA and CDR2 SQIVND (reference sequence). V was clipped by 8 bases and J by 1 base; unmatched bases: 3.